Many counts were recorded for the clone carrying this T cell receptor beta chain. Its antigen is unknown. These data belong to a study of T cell repertoires in cytomegalovirus infection. TCRdb re-called the reads through MiXCR, storing one row per CDR3 protein. Counted here are about 110,000 distinct CDR3 sequences, around 10% occurring once; the ten biggest clones make up around a third. The CDR3 sequence is 14 residues long. V was pared by 5 bases and J by 6 bases, with 16 bases between. CDR1 and CDR2 from the germline V gene are SGHTA and FQGNSA. Points from the study as a whole: Cumulative public TCR beta family frequency identified carriers of CMV plus the relevant HLA.

This clonotype was obtained from a human donor in good health (CMV status not recorded). Some clones in this sample may be carry-over from other donors' samples. Sequencing input: PBMCs, sequenced either directly or after in vitro stimulation (not recorded which). The V and J genes are TRBV7-2 and TRBJ1-1; a weak D match, TRBD1 (6 bases). The CDR3 nucleotides read TGTGCCAGCAGCGGCAGCGGACAGATGTCTGAAGCTTTCTTT. Translated: CASSGSGQMSEAFF.